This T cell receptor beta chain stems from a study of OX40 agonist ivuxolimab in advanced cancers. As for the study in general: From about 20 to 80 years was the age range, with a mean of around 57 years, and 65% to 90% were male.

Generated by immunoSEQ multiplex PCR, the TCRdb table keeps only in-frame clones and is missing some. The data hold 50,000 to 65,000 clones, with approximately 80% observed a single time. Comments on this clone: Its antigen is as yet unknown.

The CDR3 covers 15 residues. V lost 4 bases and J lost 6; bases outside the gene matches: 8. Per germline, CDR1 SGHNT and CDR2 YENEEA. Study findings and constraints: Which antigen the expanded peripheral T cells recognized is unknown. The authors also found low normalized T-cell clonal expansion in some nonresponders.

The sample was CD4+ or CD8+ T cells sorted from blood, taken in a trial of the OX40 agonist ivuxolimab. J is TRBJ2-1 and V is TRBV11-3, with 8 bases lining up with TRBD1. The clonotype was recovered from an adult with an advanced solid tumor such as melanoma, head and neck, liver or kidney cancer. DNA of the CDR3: TGTGCCAGCAGCTGGCGCAGGGGGCACGGCAATGAGCAGTTCTTC. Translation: CASSWRRGHGNEQFF.